This T cell receptor beta chain emerged from a study of cytomegalovirus exposure and HLA in healthy donors. CDR3 size: 14 residues. Trimming removed 1 base from V and 1 base from J, with 7 bases in between. Looked up from germline, CDR1 is MGHDK and CDR2 is SYGVNS. Researchers ran the PCR with 60 Vbeta and 13 Jbeta primers. The assay was immunoSEQ multiplex PCR, and TCRdb's table has in-frame clones only and misses some. The sample includes approximately 150,000 clones, about 64% seen only once; the top ten take more than 4%. Material: PBMCs. The clonotype was recovered from a man between 60 and 70 years old in good health and CMV-seronegative. This chain uses TRBV25-1 with TRBJ1-1, with D perhaps TRBD1 (6 bases). CDR3 nucleotide sequence: TGTGCCAGCAGTGAATCGGGACAGAACACTGAAGCTTTCTTT. It translates to CASSESGQNTEAFF.